This T cell receptor (beta chain) was profiled in a study of blood T cell repertoires in COVID-19. Sequencing was performed with immunoSEQ multiplex PCR; in TCRdb, only in-frame clones are kept and a portion is missing. The table lists hundreds of thousands of clones, around nine tenths of them singletons. This CDR3 contains 17 residues. Sample: PBMCs or T cells enriched from blood (not recorded which). The receptor comes from a woman aged 18-30 years with acute COVID-19. The chain employs TRBV21-1 and TRBJ2-3; TRBD2, as called in the table, went unchecked against the DNA. TRBV21-1 corresponds to a pseudogene. The CDR3 here is CASSKARPGTSTDTQYF. The CDR3 DNA is TGTGCCAGCAGCAAAGCGCGACCAGGGACTAGCACAGATACGCAGTATTTT.